This TCR beta chain stems from a study of identical twins. Findings and caveats of the study: Sequences that were beta out-of-frame showed weaker excess twin sharing. Beta clonotypes that were abundant in cord blood contained fewer insertions, a pattern absent from memory repertoires.

Germline V gene sequence: CDR1 SGHRS, CDR2 YFSETQ. The ends were cut back, 3 bases at V and 8 bases at J, with 14 bases in the middle. The CDR3 is made up of 13 amino acids. The authors used template switching to add a universal primer site and gave cDNA unique molecular identifiers. Each CDR3 protein gets one entry after TCRdb re-called the 5' RACE reads with MiXCR. Among 1.5 million to 2 million distinct CDR3 sequences, about 30% were seen once, and the ten largest hold under 0.35%. Points on this clonotype: As yet, its antigen is unknown.

The clonotype was recovered from a newborn girl in good health. The V and J genes are TRBV5-1 and TRBJ1-2; D is uncertain. Material for sequencing was cord blood. The CDR3 is CASSSIRPPGYTF. For the CDR3, the DNA is TGCGCCAGCAGCTCCATCAGGCCCCCCGGCTACACCTTC.